The 10 T cell receptor beta chains given below trace back to one sample, sequenced in a study of T cells in Graves' hyperthyroidism and ophthalmopathy. Amplified regions were TCR beta CDR3 sequences from RNA transcripts. TCR CDR3 regions were first amplified by RT-PCR with HTBI primers. TCRdb redid the calling of the multiplex PCR reads with MiXCR, one entry per CDR3 protein. The sample lists approximately 690,000 distinct CDR3 sequences, 14% seen once, with around 13% in the top ten. Sequenced sample: blood. Receptor source: a woman aged 50 to 60 with Graves' ophthalmopathy.

This clonotype was counted ten times or more. The rearrangement links TRBV20-1 to TRBJ2-7; no firm D call. Trimming took 0 bases from V and 3 from J, leaving 15 bases between them. There are 15 residues in the CDR3. Per the germline V gene, CDR1 is DFQATT and CDR2 is SNEGSKA (reference sequence). The CDR3, as DNA: TGCAGTGCTAGAGACCACCGACAAGGCCTCTACGAGCAGTACTTC. This gives the protein CSARDHRQGLYEQYF.

This clonotype was seen more than once but under ten times. The chain couples TRBV4-2 to TRBJ2-1; 8 bases are a match to TRBD2. The germline CDR1 and CDR2 sequences are LGHNA and YNFKEQ. This CDR3 is 16 amino acids long. Trimming cost V 0 bases and J 0 bases; bases outside gene matches: 1. In DNA form, the CDR3 reads TGTGCCAGCAGCCAAGAAAGCGGGAGCTCCTACAATGAGCAGTTCTTC. Its protein product is CASSQESGSSYNEQFF.

This rearrangement joins TRBV4-2 to TRBJ2-7, with TRBD1 matching over 7 bases. CDR1 is LGHNA and CDR2 is YNFKEQ in the germline V gene. V was pared by 4 bases and J by 2 bases, with 8 bases of the junction left unmatched. CDR3 length: 15 residues. CDR3 protein: CASSLGTASTYEQYF. CDR3 nucleotide sequence: TGTGCCAGCAGCCTCGGGACAGCATCCACCTACGAGCAGTACTTC.

The rearrangement joins TRBV20-1 to TRBJ2-3, with D possibly matching TRBD2 (6 bases). The CDR3 covers 15 residues. From germline, CDR1 is DFQATT and CDR2 SNEGSKA (reference sequence). The V gene lost 1 base and the J gene lost 1 base, with 12 bases spanning the gap. CDR3 DNA sequence: TGCAGTGCTAGAGTAGCACTAGCAGGCACAGATACGCAGTATTTT. Protein: CSARVALAGTDTQYF.

This sequence joins TRBV6-5 and TRBJ1-2, with D perhaps TRBD1 (6 bases). V lost 4 bases and J 5 bases, leaving 11 bases between the germline ends. Germline CDR1 MNHEY, CDR2 SVGAGI. The length of the CDR3 is 13 residues. CDR3 sequence: CASSFGTRYGYTF. The CDR3 nucleotides read TGTGCCAGCAGTTTCGGGACACGATATGGCTACACCTTC.

This clonotype was detected only a few times. This chain uses TRBV20-1 with TRBJ2-1; no definite D call. V lost 6 bases and J 0 bases, leaving 12 bases between the germline ends. CDR3 length equals 14 residues. CDR1 DFQATT and CDR2 SNEGSKA come from the germline V gene (reference sequence). This CDR3 is CSARHTTSYNEQFF. In nucleotides, the CDR3 is TGCAGTGCCCGTCATACGACCTCCTACAATGAGCAGTTCTTC.

This clonotype was counted a few times. The gene calls are TRBV19 and TRBJ1-5, with TRBD1 matching 9 bases. J was trimmed by 4 bases and V by 4 bases; bases with no gene match: 8. The V gene's germline CDR1 is LNHDA and CDR2 SQIVND (reference sequence). The CDR3 has 16 residues. As DNA, the CDR3 is TGTGCCAGTAGTAGCCGGGGACAGGGACGGAATCAGCCCCAGCATTTT. This codes for CASSSRGQGRNQPQHF.

This clonotype was seen repeatedly, ten times or more. The chain joins TRBV5-1 to TRBJ2-1, with D perhaps matching TRBD1 or TRBD2 (5 bases each). The V and J ends lost 3 bases and 15 bases respectively, with 25 bases between them. Germline V gene lookup returns CDR1 SGHRS and CDR2 YFSETQ. CDR3 length: 15 residues. CDR3 protein: CASSSIGTDSLAPFF. CDR3 DNA sequence: TGCGCCAGCAGCTCGATCGGGACGGATAGTCTCGCGCCGTTCTTC.

A remark on this clonotype: This may stem from a read error, because a much larger clone lies one nucleotide away. This likely comes from a read error, as the CDR3 has no conserved phenylalanine or tryptophan at its end. The limits of the CDR3 on the DNA are not certain, so only TCRdb's listed CDR3 is given. The chain uses TRBV7-8 and TRBJ1-6. The CDR3 adds up to 14 amino acids, both ends counted. Germline CDR1 is SGHVS and CDR2 is FQNEAQ. The chain's CDR3 is CASSILGEDSPLHL.

This clonotype was recorded many times. The rearrangement links TRBV12-3 or TRBV12-4 to TRBJ1-2; D unresolved. Trimming took off 6 bases at V and 4 bases at J, with 6 bases between the two ends. The CDR3 covers 11 residues. DNA for the CDR3: TGTGCCAGCAGCTACAGCTATGGCTACACCTTC. As protein: CASSYSYGYTF.